This TCR beta chain appears in the sequencing data of a study of T-cell reconstitution after alpha-beta-depleted transplantation in children. This clonotype was counted only a few times. Germline CDR1 and CDR2: DFQATT and SNEGSKA (reference sequence). The CDR3 sequence is 14 residues long. Trimming stripped 5 bases from V and 2 bases from J, with 16 bases between. Unique molecular identifiers were incorporated during preparation of the TCRbeta library. MiXCR, applied by TCRdb to the PCR reads, yields one record per CDR3 protein. The sample has about 610,000 distinct CDR3 sequences; approximately 30% are singletons.

This TCR was sampled from a boy younger than two with Wiskott-Aldrich syndrome, due to receive a stem cell transplant. The material was PBMCs, obtained before TCRalphabeta/CD19-depleted stem cell transplant. The chain is built from TRBV20-1 and TRBJ2-7, with D perhaps TRBD1 or TRBD2 (7 bases each). The DNA of the CDR3 is TGCAGTGCTCAGACAGGGAGGGCCACCTACGAGCAGTACTTC. This encodes CSAQTGRATYEQYF.